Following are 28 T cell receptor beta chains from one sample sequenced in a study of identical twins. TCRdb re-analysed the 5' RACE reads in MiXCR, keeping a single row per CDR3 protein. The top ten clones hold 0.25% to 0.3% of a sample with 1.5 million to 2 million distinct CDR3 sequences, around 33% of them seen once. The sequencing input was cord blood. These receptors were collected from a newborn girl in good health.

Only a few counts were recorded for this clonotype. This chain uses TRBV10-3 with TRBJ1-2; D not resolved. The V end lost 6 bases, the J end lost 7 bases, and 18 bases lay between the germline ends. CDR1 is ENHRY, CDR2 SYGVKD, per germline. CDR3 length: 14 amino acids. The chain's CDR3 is CAISPPGELGGYTF. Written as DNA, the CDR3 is TGTGCCATCAGCCCCCCCGGGGAACTCGGTGGCTACACCTTC.

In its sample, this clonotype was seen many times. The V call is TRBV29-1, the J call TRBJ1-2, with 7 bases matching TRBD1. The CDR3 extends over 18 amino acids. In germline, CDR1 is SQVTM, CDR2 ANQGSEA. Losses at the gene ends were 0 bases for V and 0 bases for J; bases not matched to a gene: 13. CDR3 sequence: CSVEETVTRGTTNYGYTF. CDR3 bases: TGCAGCGTTGAAGAAACGGTAACCAGGGGGACCACTAACTATGGCTACACCTTC.

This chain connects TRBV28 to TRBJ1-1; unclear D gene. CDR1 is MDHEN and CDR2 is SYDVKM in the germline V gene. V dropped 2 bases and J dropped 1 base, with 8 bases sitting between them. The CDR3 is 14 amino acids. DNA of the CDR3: TGTGCCAGCAGTTTAAGGTTCCAGAACACTGAAGCTTTCTTT. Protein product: CASSLRFQNTEAFF. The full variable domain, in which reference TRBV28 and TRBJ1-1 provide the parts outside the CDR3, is DVKVTQSSRYLVKRTGEKVFLECVQDMDHENMFWYRQDPGLGLRLIYFSYDVKMKEKGDIPEGYSVSREKKERFSLILESASTNQTSMYLCASSLRFQNTEAFFGQGTRLTVV.

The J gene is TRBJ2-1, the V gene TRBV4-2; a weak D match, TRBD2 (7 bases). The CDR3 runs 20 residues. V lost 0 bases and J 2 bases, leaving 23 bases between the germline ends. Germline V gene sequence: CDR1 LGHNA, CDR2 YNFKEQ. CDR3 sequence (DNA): TGTGCCAGCAGCCAAGAGCAAGGGGGGGGCCTCTCTACCCCCTACAATGAGCAGTTCTTC. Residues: CASSQEQGGGLSTPYNEQFF.

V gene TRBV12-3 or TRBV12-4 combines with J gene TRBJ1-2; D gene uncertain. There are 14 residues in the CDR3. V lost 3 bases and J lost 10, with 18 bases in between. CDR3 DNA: TGTGCCAGCAGTTTTCAGCCGACCCAAGCCGACTACACCTTC. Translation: CASSFQPTQADYTF.

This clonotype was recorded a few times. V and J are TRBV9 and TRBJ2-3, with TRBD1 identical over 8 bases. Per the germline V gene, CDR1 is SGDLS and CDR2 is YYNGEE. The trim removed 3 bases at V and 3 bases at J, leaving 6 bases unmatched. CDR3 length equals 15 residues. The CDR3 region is CASSGGQGKTDTQYF. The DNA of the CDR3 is TGTGCCAGCAGCGGCGGACAGGGAAAGACAGATACGCAGTATTTT. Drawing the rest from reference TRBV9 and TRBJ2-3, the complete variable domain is DSGVTQTPKHLITATGQRVTLRCSPRSGDLSVYWYQQSLDQGLQFLIQYYNGEERAKGNILERFSAQQFPDLHSELNLSSLELGDSALYFCASSGGQGKTDTQYFGPGTRLTVL.

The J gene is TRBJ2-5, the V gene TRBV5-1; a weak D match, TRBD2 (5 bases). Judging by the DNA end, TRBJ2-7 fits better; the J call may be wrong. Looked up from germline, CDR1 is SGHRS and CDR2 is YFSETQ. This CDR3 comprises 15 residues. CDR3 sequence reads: CASSLVGEGFYEQYF. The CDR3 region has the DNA TGCGCCAGCAGCTTGGTTGGAGAGGGATTCTACGAGCAGTACTTC.

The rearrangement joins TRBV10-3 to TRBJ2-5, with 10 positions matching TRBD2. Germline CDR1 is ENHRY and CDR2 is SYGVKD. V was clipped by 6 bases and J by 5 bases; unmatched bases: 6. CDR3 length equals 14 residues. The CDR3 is CAIREREGPETQYF. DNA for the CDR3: TGTGCCATCAGAGAGCGGGAGGGCCCGGAGACCCAGTACTTC.

DNA for the CDR3: TGTGCCAGCAGCCAAGGGATCGCTGCGACTAGCACAGATACGCAGTATTTT. Its protein is CASSQGIAATSTDTQYF. The chain is built from TRBV4-2 and TRBJ2-3; D remains unclear. V dropped 1 base and J dropped 0 bases, with 14 bases sitting between them. The CDR3 runs 17 residues. Germline V gene sequence: CDR1 LGHNA, CDR2 YNFKEQ.

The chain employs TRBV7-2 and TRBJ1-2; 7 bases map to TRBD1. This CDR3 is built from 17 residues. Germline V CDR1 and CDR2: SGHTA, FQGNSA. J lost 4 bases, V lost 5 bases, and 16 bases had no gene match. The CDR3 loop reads CASSPDQTGLGSYGYTF. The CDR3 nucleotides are TGTGCCAGCAGCCCCGACCAGACAGGGTTGGGCAGCTATGGCTACACCTTC.

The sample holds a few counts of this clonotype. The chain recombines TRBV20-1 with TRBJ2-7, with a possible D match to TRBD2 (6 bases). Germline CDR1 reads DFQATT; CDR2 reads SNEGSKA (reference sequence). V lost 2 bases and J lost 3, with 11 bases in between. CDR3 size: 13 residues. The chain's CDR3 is CSARLAYVYEQYF. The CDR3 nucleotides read TGCAGTGCTAGACTAGCGTATGTCTACGAGCAGTACTTC.

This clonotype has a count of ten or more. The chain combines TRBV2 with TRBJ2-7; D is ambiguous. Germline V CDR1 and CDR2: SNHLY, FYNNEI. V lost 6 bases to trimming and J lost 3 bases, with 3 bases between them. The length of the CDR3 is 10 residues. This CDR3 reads CASRDYEQYF. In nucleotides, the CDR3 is TGTGCCAGCAGGGACTACGAGCAGTACTTC.

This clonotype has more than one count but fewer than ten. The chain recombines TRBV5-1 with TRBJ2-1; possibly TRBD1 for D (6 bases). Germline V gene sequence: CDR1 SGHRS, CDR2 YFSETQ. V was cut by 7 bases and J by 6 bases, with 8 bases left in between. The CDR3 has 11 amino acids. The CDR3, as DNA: TGCGCCAGCCAGGGGCTCAATGAGCAGTTCTTC. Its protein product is CASQGLNEQFF.

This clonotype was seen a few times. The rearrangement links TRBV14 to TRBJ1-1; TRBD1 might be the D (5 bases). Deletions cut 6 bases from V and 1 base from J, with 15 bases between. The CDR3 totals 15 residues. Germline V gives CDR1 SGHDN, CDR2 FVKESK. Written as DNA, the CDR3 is TGTGCCAGCAGACCAACAGGTTCCGGGAACACTGAAGCTTTCTTT. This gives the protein CASRPTGSGNTEAFF.

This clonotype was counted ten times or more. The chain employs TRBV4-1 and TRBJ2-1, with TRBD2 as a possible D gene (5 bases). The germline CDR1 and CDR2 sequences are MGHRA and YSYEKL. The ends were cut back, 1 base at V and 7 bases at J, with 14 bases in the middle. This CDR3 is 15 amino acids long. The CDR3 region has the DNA TGCGCCAGCAGCCAAGTTACTAGGATAGTGAATGAGCAGTTCTTC. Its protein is CASSQVTRIVNEQFF.

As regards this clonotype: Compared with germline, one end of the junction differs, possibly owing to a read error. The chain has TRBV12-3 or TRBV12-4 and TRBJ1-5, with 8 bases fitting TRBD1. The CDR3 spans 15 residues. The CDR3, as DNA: TGTGCCAGCAGGTATAGGACAGGGAGCAATCAGCTCCAGCATTTT. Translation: CASRYRTGSNQLQHF.

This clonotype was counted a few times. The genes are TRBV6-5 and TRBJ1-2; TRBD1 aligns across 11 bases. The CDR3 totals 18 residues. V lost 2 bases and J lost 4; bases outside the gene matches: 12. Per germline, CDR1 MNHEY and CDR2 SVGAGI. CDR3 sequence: CASSYRRDRGLLSYGYTF. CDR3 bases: TGTGCCAGCAGTTACCGGAGGGACAGGGGGTTGTTAAGCTATGGCTACACCTTC.

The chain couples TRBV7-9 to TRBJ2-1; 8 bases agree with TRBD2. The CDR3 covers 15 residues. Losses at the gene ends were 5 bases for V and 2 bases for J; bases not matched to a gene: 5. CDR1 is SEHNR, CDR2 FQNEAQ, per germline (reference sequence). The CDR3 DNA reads TGTGCCAGCAGCCCTGGGACTAGGCCCTACAATGAGCAGTTCTTC. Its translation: CASSPGTRPYNEQFF.

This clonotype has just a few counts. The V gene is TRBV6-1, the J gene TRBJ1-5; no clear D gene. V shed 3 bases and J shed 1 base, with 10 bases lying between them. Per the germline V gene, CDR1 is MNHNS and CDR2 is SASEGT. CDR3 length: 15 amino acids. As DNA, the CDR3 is TGTGCCAGCAGTGATGCCAGCTCGAGCAATCAGCCCCAGCATTTT. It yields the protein CASSDASSSNQPQHF.

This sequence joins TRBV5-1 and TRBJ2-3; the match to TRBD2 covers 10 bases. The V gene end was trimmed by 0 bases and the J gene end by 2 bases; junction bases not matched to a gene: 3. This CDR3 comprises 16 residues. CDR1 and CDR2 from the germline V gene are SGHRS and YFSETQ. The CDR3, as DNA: TGCGCCAGCAGCTTGGAGCGGGGGGGCCCCACAGATACGCAGTATTTT. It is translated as CASSLERGGPTDTQYF.

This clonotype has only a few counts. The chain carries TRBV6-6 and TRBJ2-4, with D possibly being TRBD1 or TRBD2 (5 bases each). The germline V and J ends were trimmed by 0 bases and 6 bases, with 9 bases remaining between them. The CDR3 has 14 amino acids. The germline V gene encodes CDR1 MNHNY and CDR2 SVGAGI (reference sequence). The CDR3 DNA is TGTGCCAGCAGTTACTCGGGACGGTCAAACATTCAGTACTTC. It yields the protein CASSYSGRSNIQYF.

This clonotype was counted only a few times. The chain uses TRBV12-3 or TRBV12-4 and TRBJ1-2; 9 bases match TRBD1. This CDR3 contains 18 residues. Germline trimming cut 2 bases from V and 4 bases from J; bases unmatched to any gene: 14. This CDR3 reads CASSLSLWDRALGYGYTF. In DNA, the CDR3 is TGTGCCAGCAGTTTAAGTCTCTGGGACAGGGCTCTTGGCTATGGCTACACCTTC.

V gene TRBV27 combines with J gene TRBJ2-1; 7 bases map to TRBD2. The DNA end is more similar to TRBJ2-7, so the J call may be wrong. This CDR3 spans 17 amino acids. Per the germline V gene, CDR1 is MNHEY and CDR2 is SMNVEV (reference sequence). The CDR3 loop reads CASSLKFRRESYNEQYF. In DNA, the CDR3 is TGTGCCAGCAGTTTAAAGTTCAGGCGGGAGAGCTACAATGAGCAGTACTTC.

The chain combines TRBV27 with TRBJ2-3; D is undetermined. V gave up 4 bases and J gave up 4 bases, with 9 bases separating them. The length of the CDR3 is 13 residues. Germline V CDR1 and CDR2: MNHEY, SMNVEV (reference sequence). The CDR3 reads CASSYDPPDTQYF. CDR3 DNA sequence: TGTGCCAGCAGTTATGACCCGCCAGATACGCAGTATTTT.

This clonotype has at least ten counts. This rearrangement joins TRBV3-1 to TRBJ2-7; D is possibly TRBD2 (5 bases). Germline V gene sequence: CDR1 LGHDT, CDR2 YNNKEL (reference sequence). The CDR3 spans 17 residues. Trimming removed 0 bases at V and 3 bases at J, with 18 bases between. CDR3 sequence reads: CASSQDLAASSIYEQYF. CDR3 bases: TGTGCCAGCAGCCAAGATCTGGCGGCTAGCAGTATCTACGAGCAGTACTTC.

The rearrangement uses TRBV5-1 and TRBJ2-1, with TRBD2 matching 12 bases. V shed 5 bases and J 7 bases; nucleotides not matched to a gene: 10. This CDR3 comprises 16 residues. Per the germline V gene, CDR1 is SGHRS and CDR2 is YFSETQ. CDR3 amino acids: CASRMASGRVGNEQFF. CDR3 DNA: TGCGCCAGCAGGATGGCTAGCGGGAGGGTTGGGAATGAGCAGTTCTTC.

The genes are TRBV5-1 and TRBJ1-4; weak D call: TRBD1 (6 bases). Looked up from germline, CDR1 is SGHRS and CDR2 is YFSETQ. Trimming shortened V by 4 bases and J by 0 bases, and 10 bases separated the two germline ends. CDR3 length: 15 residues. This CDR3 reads CASSARQATNEKLFF. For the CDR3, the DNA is TGCGCCAGCAGCGCTAGACAGGCAACTAATGAAAAACTGTTTTTT.

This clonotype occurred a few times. The CDR3 region is CASSLRQGVSTDTQYF. CDR3 bases: TGTGCCAGCAGTTTAAGGCAGGGGGTTAGCACAGATACGCAGTATTTT. The chain joins TRBV12-3 or TRBV12-4 to TRBJ2-3; 7 positions match TRBD1. This CDR3 contains 16 residues. V was pared by 2 bases and J by 0 bases, with 5 bases of the junction left unmatched.